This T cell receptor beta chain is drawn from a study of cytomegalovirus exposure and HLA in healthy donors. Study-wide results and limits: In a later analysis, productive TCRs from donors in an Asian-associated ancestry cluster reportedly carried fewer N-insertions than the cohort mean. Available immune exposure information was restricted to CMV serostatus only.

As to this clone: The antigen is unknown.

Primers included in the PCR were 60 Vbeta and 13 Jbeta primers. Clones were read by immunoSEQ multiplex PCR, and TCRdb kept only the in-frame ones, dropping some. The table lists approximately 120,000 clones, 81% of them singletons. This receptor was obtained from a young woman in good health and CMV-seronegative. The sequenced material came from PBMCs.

Here the CDR3 DNA reads TGTGCCAGCAGCCTCACGCGAGAGGGATTTCATGAAAAACTGTTTTTT. This translates into CASSLTREGFHEKLFF. This chain uses TRBV5-4 with TRBJ1-4, with D unclear. Germline V lookup: CDR1 SGHNT, CDR2 YYREEE (reference sequence). Trimming shortened V by 4 bases and J by 6 bases, and 19 bases separated the two germline ends. This CDR3 comprises 16 residues.